This TCR beta chain was identified in a study of blood T cell repertoires in COVID-19. The table came from immunoSEQ multiplex PCR; TCRdb's copy has only in-frame clones and leaves some out. The repertoire holds 60,000 to 90,000 clones, with approximately 90% as singletons. V lost 6 bases to trimming and J lost 9 bases; unmatched junction nucleotides: 8. Germline V lookup: CDR1 SGHRS, CDR2 YFSETQ. The CDR3 has 13 residues. The sample was peripheral blood. This receptor was taken from a woman older than 75 with acute or convalescent COVID-19. The V gene is TRBV5-1, the J gene TRBJ2-2; 7 positions match TRBD1. DNA for the CDR3: TGCGCCAGCACCGCCTCAGGGGGAAGGGAGCTGTTTTTT. Translating gives CASTASGGRELFF.